This passage covers 8 T cell receptor beta chains from one sample sequenced in a study of blood T cell repertoires in COVID-19. Profiling relied on immunoSEQ multiplex PCR, and the TCRdb table lists in-frame clones only, not all of them. The data contain more than 300,000 clones, 87% of them singletons. Sequencing used peripheral blood. The source is a woman in her forties or fifties with COVID-19, enrolled during active disease.

The chain recombines TRBV6-5 with TRBJ1-6; D is ambiguous. The ends were cut back, 6 bases at V and 7 bases at J, with 4 bases in the middle. CDR1 MNHEY and CDR2 SVGAGI come from the germline V gene. This CDR3 region has 11 residues. The CDR3 sequence: CASRQNSPLHF. Here the CDR3 DNA reads TGTGCCAGCAGGCAGAATTCACCCCTCCACTTT.

The chain has TRBV13 and TRBJ2-6; D is uncertain. This CDR3 is built from 14 residues. CDR1 PRHDT and CDR2 FYEKMQ come from the germline V gene (reference sequence). Deletions cut 3 bases from V and 2 bases from J, with 5 bases between. The CDR3 loop reads CASSFYAGANVLTF. DNA for the CDR3: TGTGCCAGCAGCTTCTACGCTGGGGCCAACGTCCTGACTTTC. The whole variable domain, remainder taken from reference TRBV13 and TRBJ2-6, is AAGVIQSPRHLIKEKRETATLKCYPIPRHDTVYWYQQGPGQDPQFLISFYEKMQSDKGSIPDRFSAQQFSDYHSELNMSSLELGDSALYFCASSFYAGANVLTFGAGSRLTVL.

J is TRBJ1-4 and V is TRBV5-1; 12 bases match TRBD1. Germline CDR1 and CDR2: SGHRS and YFSETQ. The CDR3 sequence is 14 residues long. Trimming cost V 5 bases and J 8 bases; bases outside gene matches: 4. CDR3 sequence reads: CASSSGTGGEKLFF. CDR3 nucleotide sequence: TGCGCCAGCAGTTCCGGGACAGGGGGCGAAAAACTGTTTTTT.

This chain joins TRBV9 and TRBJ2-1, with a tentative D call TRBD1 (5 bases). The germline gives CDR1 SGDLS, CDR2 YYNGEE. The V gene lost 4 bases and the J gene lost 0 bases, with 14 bases spanning the gap. The CDR3 contains 16 residues. The CDR3 region has the DNA TGTGCCAGCAGCCCCGTGGGGCGGAGCTCCTACAATGAGCAGTTCTTC. Translated: CASSPVGRSSYNEQFF.

The CDR3 loop reads CASSYSRRGEQFF. The CDR3 DNA is TGTGCCAGCAGTTACTCGAGACGGGGTGAGCAGTTCTTC. This chain connects TRBV6-6 to TRBJ2-1, with TRBD2 as a possible D gene (5 bases). Per germline, CDR1 MNHNY and CDR2 SVGAGI (reference sequence). The V and J ends lost 0 bases and 9 bases respectively, with 9 bases between them. The CDR3 runs 13 residues.

This clone was detected once. The genes are TRBV27 and TRBJ2-7; 14 bases are shared with TRBD2. CDR1 and CDR2 (germline): MNHEY, SMNVEV (reference sequence). Trimming took 5 bases from V and 1 from J; bases not matched to a gene: 7. CDR3 size: 17 residues. The CDR3 DNA reads TGTGCCAGCAGTCACGGACTAGCGGGAGGACCTTCCTACGAGCAGTACTTC. Translated: CASSHGLAGGPSYEQYF.

This rearrangement joins TRBV6-1 to TRBJ2-5; 14 nucleotides align to TRBD2. The CDR3 length is 16 residues. From germline, CDR1 is MNHNS and CDR2 SASEGT. V gave up 2 bases and J gave up 5 bases; unmatched junction bases: 4. CDR3 nucleotide sequence: TGTGCCAGCAGTGAACCGGGACTAGCGGGAGAGGAGACCCAGTACTTC. It is translated as CASSEPGLAGEETQYF.

J is TRBJ2-2 and V is TRBV7-8; D may be TRBD2 (7 bases). Per the germline V gene, CDR1 is SGHVS and CDR2 is FQNEAQ. The CDR3 runs 15 residues. Deletions cut 8 bases from V and 1 base from J, with 14 bases between. The CDR3 nucleotides are TGTGCCAGCTGGGGGCGGGGGCGGAACACCGGGGAGCTGTTTTTT. Translating gives CASWGRGRNTGELFF.